A selection of T cell receptor beta chains follows, all from one sample in a study of cytomegalovirus exposure and HLA in healthy donors. Here immunoSEQ multiplex PCR was the method, and the copy in TCRdb shows in-frame clones only, minus some. The sample yields nearly 110,000 clones, about four fifths seen once. The material sequenced was PBMCs. These receptors were collected from a man aged 25 to 40 in good health and CMV-seropositive. Both conserved end residues are part of each CDR3. Each record gives: clone size, J gene, V gene, D gene, CDR3 protein, CDR3 DNA. D genes are given only for firm matches. Clone size is not always given. Where it is, it says once, few, many or a class for expanded clones.

NA,TRBJ1-2,TRBV18,TRBD1,CASSPGQGLNYGYTF,TGTGCCAGCTCCCCGGGACAGGGACTTAACTATGGCTACACCTTC
NA,TRBJ2-4,TRBV4-1,TRBD2,CASSQDRGAGGPMYIQYF,TGCGCCAGCAGCCAAGATCGGGGGGCGGGGGGGCCCATGTACATTCAGTACTTC
NA,TRBJ1-5,TRBV5-1,NA,CASSLGPQGGNQPQHF,TGCGCCAGCAGCTTGGGGCCACAGGGAGGCAATCAGCCCCAGCATTTT
once,TRBJ1-1,TRBV9,NA,CASSVDGRTGSAFF,TGTGCCAGCAGCGTAGATGGCAGGACGGGGTCTGCTTTCTTT
NA,TRBJ1-2,TRBV5-1,NA,CASSLEAGSKGYTF,TGCGCCAGCAGCTTGGAGGCCGGGTCTAAAGGCTACACCTTC
NA,TRBJ2-7,TRBV30,TRBD2,CAWTSGGVSYEQYF,TGTGCCTGGACTAGCGGGGGGGTCAGCTACGAGCAGTACTTC
NA,TRBJ1-1,TRBV19,NA,CASSAGGTEAFF,TGTGCCAGTAGTGCGGGAGGCACTGAAGCTTTCTTT
NA,TRBJ1-1,TRBV19,TRBD1,CASSTTGREAFF,TGTGCCAGTAGTACGACAGGGCGTGAAGCTTTCTTT
NA,TRBJ2-5,TRBV10-2,TRBD2,CASRLAGASQETQYF,TGCGCCAGCAGGCTAGCGGGTGCTAGCCAAGAGACCCAGTACTTC
NA,TRBJ2-3,TRBV6-6,NA,CASSKIGLITDTQYF,TGTGCCAGCAGTAAAATAGGACTCATCACAGATACGCAGTATTTT
NA,TRBJ1-4,TRBV5-6,NA,CASSFFRDREKLFF,TGTGCCAGCAGCTTTTTCCGGGATCGGGAAAAACTGTTTTTT
NA,TRBJ2-1,TRBV29-1,NA,CSVRINNEQFF,TGCAGCGTCAGGATAAACAATGAGCAGTTCTTC
NA,TRBJ2-7,TRBV10-3,TRBD2,CAISGLAGGDEQYF,TGTGCCATCAGCGGACTAGCGGGGGGAGACGAGCAGTACTTC
few,TRBJ2-3,TRBV6-5,NA,CASSYYLGASGDTQYF,TGTGCCAGCAGCTACTATTTGGGGGCCAGTGGAGATACGCAGTATTTT
NA,TRBJ2-2,TRBV6-6,NA,CASRPGLTGELFF,TGTGCCAGTCGGCCAGGGTTGACCGGGGAGCTGTTTTTT
NA,TRBJ2-3,TRBV25-1,TRBD2,CASSGGLAGVTDTQYF,TGTGCCAGCAGTGGGGGACTAGCGGGGGTGACAGATACGCAGTATTTT
NA,TRBJ1-2,TRBV7-9,TRBD1,CASSSQGPPRYGYTF,TGTGCCAGCAGCTCACAGGGGCCCCCCCGCTATGGCTACACCTTC
few,TRBJ2-5,TRBV5-1,TRBD2,CASSSSGGIQETQYF,TGCGCCAGCAGCTCTAGCGGGGGGATCCAAGAGACCCAGTACTTC
NA,TRBJ2-1,TRBV2,TRBD2,CASQPGLGRRDEQFF,TGTGCCAGCCAACCCGGACTAGGCCGAAGGGATGAGCAGTTCTTC
NA,TRBJ1-2,TRBV7-2,TRBD1,CASSSPGTGYGYTF,TGTGCCAGCAGCTCGCCCGGGACAGGTTATGGCTACACCTTC
NA,TRBJ1-2,TRBV15,TRBD1,CATSKVGQGYNYGYTF,TGTGCCACCAGCAAAGTTGGACAGGGCTACAACTATGGCTACACCTTC
NA,TRBJ1-2,TRBV14,NA,CASSQDRVLGYGYTF,TGTGCCAGCAGCCAAGACAGGGTGTTGGGCTATGGCTACACCTTC
NA,TRBJ1-1,TRBV30,TRBD1,CAGSGGYSAFF,TGTGCCGGGTCAGGGGGATATTCGGCTTTCTTT
few,TRBJ2-6,TRBV6-1,TRBD1,CASRYDRVNVLTF,TGTGCCAGCAGGTACGACAGGGTCAACGTCCTGACTTTC
few,TRBJ1-1,TRBV11-2,NA,CASSLVPVNTEAFF,TGTGCCAGCAGCTTGGTGCCAGTGAACACTGAAGCTTTCTTT
NA,TRBJ1-6,TRBV5-1,NA,CASSLGKTGGNSPLHF,TGCGCCAGCAGCTTGGGAAAGACGGGAGGGAATTCACCCCTCCACTTT
NA,TRBJ2-5,TRBV5-1,NA,CASSLQGGQETQYF,TGCGCCAGCAGCTTGCAGGGTGGACAAGAGACCCAGTACTTC
NA,TRBJ2-7,TRBV7-9,TRBD1,CSSSLGSGTGSYEQYF,TGTTCCAGCAGCTTAGGTTCCGGGACAGGGTCCTACGAGCAGTACTTC
NA,TRBJ2-6,TRBV5-6,NA,CASSLGAGANVLTF,TGTGCCAGCAGCTTGGGGGCAGGGGCCAACGTCCTGACTTTC
few,TRBJ1-5,TRBV2,NA,CASRRTADKTPQHF,TGTGCCAGCAGGAGGACGGCGGACAAAACGCCCCAGCATTTT
NA,TRBJ1-1,TRBV10-2,TRBD1,CASRTGQGGTEAFF,TGCGCCAGCAGAACGGGACAGGGGGGCACTGAAGCTTTCTTT
NA,TRBJ1-4,TRBV2,NA,CASSFQGMSEKLFF,TGTGCCAGCAGCTTCCAGGGGATGAGTGAAAAACTGTTTTTT
NA,TRBJ2-2,TRBV10-1,TRBD2,CASRGSGGTGELFF,TGCGCCAGCAGGGGGAGCGGGGGGACCGGGGAGCTGTTTTTT
NA,TRBJ1-4,TRBV6-5,NA,CASSYSRQFNEKLFF,TGTGCCAGCAGTTACTCACGACAGTTTAATGAAAAACTGTTTTTT
NA,TRBJ2-3,TRBV19,NA,CASSSQNSPTSTDTQYF,TGTGCCAGTAGTTCCCAAAACAGCCCCACCTCCACAGATACGCAGTATTTT
NA,TRBJ2-7,TRBV6-5,NA,CASSDSYEQYF,TGTGCCAGCAGTGACAGCTACGAGCAGTACTTC
few,TRBJ2-1,TRBV27,NA,CASSLSMVYPSYNEQFF,TGTGCCAGCAGTTTATCGATGGTCTACCCCTCCTACAATGAGCAGTTCTTC
NA,TRBJ2-1,TRBV5-5,TRBD2,CASTRLAGTSYNEQFF,TGTGCCAGCACCCGCCTAGCGGGGACCTCCTACAATGAGCAGTTCTTC
NA,TRBJ1-2,TRBV7-9,NA,CASSLGGQGYTF,TGTGCCAGCAGCTTAGGAGGGCAAGGCTACACCTTC
NA,TRBJ2-2,TRBV5-6,TRBD2,CASSLESSGGPSGELFF,TGTGCCAGCAGCTTGGAATCTAGCGGGGGGCCGTCCGGGGAGCTGTTTTTT
NA,TRBJ2-1,TRBV7-9,TRBD2,CASSSGGTYNEQFF,TGTGCCAGCAGTTCGGGGGGAACCTACAATGAGCAGTTCTTC
NA,TRBJ2-1,TRBV6-5,TRBD2,CASRASGGVYNEQFF,TGTGCCAGCAGGGCTAGCGGGGGGGTCTACAATGAGCAGTTCTTC
NA,TRBJ2-3,TRBV6-5,NA,CASSYRAVVSTDTQYF,TGTGCCAGCAGTTACCGTGCGGTGGTTAGCACAGATACGCAGTATTTT
few,TRBJ2-3,TRBV5-1,TRBD2,CASSLGLAGGDTQYF,TGCGCCAGCAGCTTGGGCCTAGCGGGGGGAGATACGCAGTATTTT
NA,TRBJ2-4,TRBV2,NA,CASTAGLAKNIQYF,TGTGCCAGCACTGCAGGGTTGGCCAAAAACATTCAGTACTTC
once,TRBJ1-4,TRBV19,NA,CASSIEAYAEEKLFF,TGTGCCAGTAGTATCGAAGCTTACGCGGAAGAAAAACTGTTTTTT
NA,TRBJ2-3,TRBV5-1,TRBD2,CASSPYRGGPSDTQYF,TGCGCCAGCAGCCCCTACCGGGGGGGACCCTCAGATACGCAGTATTTT
NA,TRBJ2-2,TRBV9,NA,CASSPRTGELFF,TGTGCCAGCAGCCCCCGCACCGGGGAGCTGTTTTTT
NA,TRBJ1-2,TRBV14,NA,CASSQGLDYGYTF,TGTGCCAGCAGCCAAGGATTAGACTATGGCTACACCTTC
NA,TRBJ1-5,TRBV2,NA,CATSPTDFYQPQHF,TGTGCCACCTCGCCGACAGACTTTTATCAGCCCCAGCATTTT
NA,TRBJ1-2,TRBV5-8,NA,CASRIRNGYTF,TGTGCCAGCAGAATTAGAAATGGCTACACCTTC
NA,TRBJ2-7,TRBV6-5,NA,CASSSPQGFQYEQYF,TGTGCCAGCAGTTCCCCGCAGGGTTTCCAGTACGAGCAGTACTTC
NA,TRBJ2-4,TRBV11-3,TRBD1,CASRPRQGSNIQYF,TGTGCCAGCAGACCCCGACAGGGTAGCAACATTCAGTACTTC
NA,TRBJ1-1,TRBV11-2,NA,CASSLALSGHMAFF,TGTGCCAGCAGCTTAGCATTGTCAGGGCATATGGCTTTCTTT
few,TRBJ2-1,TRBV12-5,NA,CASGLVTGDEQFF,TGTGCTAGTGGTTTGGTTACGGGGGATGAGCAGTTCTTC
NA,TRBJ1-6,TRBV4-1,TRBD1,CASSPGTGLSSYNSPLHF,TGCGCCAGCAGCCCCGGGACAGGGTTGAGCTCCTATAATTCACCCCTCCACTTT
NA,TRBJ1-3,TRBV2,TRBD1,CASSEARGAGNTIYF,TGTGCCAGCAGTGAGGCCAGGGGGGCTGGAAACACCATATATTTT
few,TRBJ1-6,TRBV19,NA,CASTNEQGTPLHF,TGTGCCAGTACCAACGAACAGGGAACACCCCTCCACTTT
NA,TRBJ2-7,TRBV7-9,NA,CASSLGSGRLYEQYF,TGTGCCAGCAGCTTAGGGTCAGGGAGGTTATACGAGCAGTACTTC
NA,TRBJ2-7,TRBV10-3,NA,CAISESQGSTYEQYF,TGTGCCATCAGTGAATCACAGGGATCAACCTACGAGCAGTACTTC